This T cell receptor (beta chain) was identified in a study of blood T cells in healthy people across ages. Study-level information: Template-switching capture recovered about one barcoded beta molecule per two T cells. Points from the study as a whole: Long-lived donors had more naive CD4+ cells and higher diversity than aged donors. A strong correlation was seen between TCR beta diversity and naive T cell percentage.

The junction had 11 bases not matched to a gene; V was cut back by 2 bases and J by 5 bases. Looked up from germline, CDR1 is DFQATT and CDR2 is SNEGSKA (reference sequence). CDR3 size: 16 residues. The use of a sample-barcoded 5' primer and a J-beta primer mix characterized a second PCR of roughly 7 to 11 cycles. Every cDNA molecule bore a tag from a template-switch adaptor containing 12 random nucleotides. Using its own MiXCR run on the 5' RACE reads, TCRdb lists one record per CDR3 protein. The table includes fewer than 700,000 distinct CDR3 sequences, more than 45% detected once. Points on this clonotype: Antigen unknown.

The rearrangement links TRBV20-1 to TRBJ2-5, with 10 bases lining up with TRBD2. The sequence derives from an elderly man in good health. Sequencing input: blood. The DNA of the CDR3 is TGCAGTGCTAGACGGCCAGCGGGGGGGCTTATCGAGACCCAGTACTTC. It codes for CSARRPAGGLIETQYF.